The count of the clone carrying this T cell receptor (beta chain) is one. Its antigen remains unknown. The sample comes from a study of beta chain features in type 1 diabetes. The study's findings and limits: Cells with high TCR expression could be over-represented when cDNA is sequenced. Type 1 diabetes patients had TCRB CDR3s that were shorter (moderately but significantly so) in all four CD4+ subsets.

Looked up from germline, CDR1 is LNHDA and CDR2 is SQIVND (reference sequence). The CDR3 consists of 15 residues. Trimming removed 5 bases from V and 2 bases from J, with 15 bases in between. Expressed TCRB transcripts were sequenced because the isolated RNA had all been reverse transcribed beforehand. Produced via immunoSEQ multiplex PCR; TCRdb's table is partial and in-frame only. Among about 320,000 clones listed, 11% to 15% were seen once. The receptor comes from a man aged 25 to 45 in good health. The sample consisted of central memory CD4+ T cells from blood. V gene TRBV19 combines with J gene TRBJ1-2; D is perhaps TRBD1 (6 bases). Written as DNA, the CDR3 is TGTGCCAGTAGTCCCCAAGTGGGGACAAACTATGGCTACACCTTC. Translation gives CASSPQVGTNYGYTF.